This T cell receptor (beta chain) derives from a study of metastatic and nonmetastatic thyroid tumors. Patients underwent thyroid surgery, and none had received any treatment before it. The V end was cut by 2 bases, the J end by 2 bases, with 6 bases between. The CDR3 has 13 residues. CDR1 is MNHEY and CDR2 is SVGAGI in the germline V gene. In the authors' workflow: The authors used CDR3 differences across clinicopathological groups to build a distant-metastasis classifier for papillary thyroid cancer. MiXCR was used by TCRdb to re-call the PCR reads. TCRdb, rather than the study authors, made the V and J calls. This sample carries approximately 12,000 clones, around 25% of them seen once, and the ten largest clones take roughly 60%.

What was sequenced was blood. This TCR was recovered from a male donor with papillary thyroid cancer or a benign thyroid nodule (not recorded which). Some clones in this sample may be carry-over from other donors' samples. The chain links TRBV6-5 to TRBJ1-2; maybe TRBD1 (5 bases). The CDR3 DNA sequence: TGTGCCAGCAGTTACCCAGGGAACTATGGCTACACCTTC. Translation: CASSYPGNYGYTF.